Presented here are 14 T cell receptor beta chains from one specimen sequenced in a study of blood T cell repertoires in COVID-19. Libraries were prepared by immunoSEQ multiplex PCR; TCRdb keeps only in-frame clonotypes and omits some of them. The sample contains approximately 260,000 clones, about 88% of which appear only once. Sequencing was performed on peripheral blood. The receptors derive from a woman aged 40 to 50 who had recovered from COVID-19.

The rearrangement links TRBV4-2 to TRBJ2-5; 9 positions match TRBD1. This CDR3 is 16 amino acids long. The V gene end was trimmed by 1 base and the J gene end by 2 bases; junction bases not matched to a gene: 5. Per the germline V gene, CDR1 is LGHNA and CDR2 is YNFKEQ. In DNA form, the CDR3 reads TGTGCCAGCAGCCAAGGGACAGGGGTGGGACAAGAGACCCAGTACTTC. This sequence encodes CASSQGTGVGQETQYF.

This clone has a handful of counts. CDR3 region: CAWSALQGISGNTIYF. As DNA, the CDR3 is TGTGCCTGGAGTGCTTTACAGGGGATTTCTGGAAACACCATATATTTT. The rearrangement links TRBV30 to TRBJ1-3; 7 nucleotides match TRBD1. CDR1 is GTSNPN and CDR2 is SVGIG in the germline V gene (reference sequence). This CDR3 comprises 16 residues. Losses at the gene ends were 1 base for V and 1 base for J; bases not matched to a gene: 7.

A single count supports this clone. V usage is TRBV3-1 (or the pseudogene TRBV3-2) and J usage is TRBJ2-5, with 8 bases fitting TRBD1. The ends lost 0 bases at V and 5 bases at J; junction bases unmatched: 14. CDR3 length equals 18 residues. Germline V CDR1 and CDR2: LGHDT, YNNKEL (reference sequence). CDR3 loop: CASSQDGKDRVLGETQYF. The DNA of the CDR3 is TGTGCCAGCAGCCAAGATGGGAAGGACAGGGTGTTGGGTGAGACCCAGTACTTC.

The V and J genes are TRBV7-9 and TRBJ1-4; 8 nucleotides align to TRBD1. CDR1 and CDR2 (germline): SEHNR, FQNEAQ (reference sequence). The J segment lost 0 bases and the V segment lost 5 bases, leaving 5 bases of the junction unmatched. The CDR3 totals 16 residues. CDR3 DNA: TGTGCCAGCAGCCTACAACAGGGGGCAACTAATGAAAAACTGTTTTTT. Protein product: CASSLQQGATNEKLFF. The full variable domain, completed using reference TRBV7-9 and TRBJ1-4, is DTGVSQNPRHKITKRGQNVTFRCDPISEHNRLYWYRQTLGQGPEFLTYFQNEAQLEKSRLLSDRFSAERPKGSFSTLEIQRTEQGDSAMYLCASSLQQGATNEKLFFGSGTQLSVL.

This clone has more than one count but fewer than ten. The genes are TRBV7-3 and TRBJ2-3; weak D call: TRBD1 (5 bases). Germline V gene sequence: CDR1 SGHTA, CDR2 FQGTGA. The CDR3 totals 15 residues. V lost 5 bases, J lost 2 bases, and 14 bases lay in between. Here the CDR3 reads CASSARQKNTDTQYF. DNA of the CDR3: TGTGCCAGCAGCGCGCGACAGAAAAACACAGATACGCAGTATTTT.

The V and J genes are TRBV15 and TRBJ1-4; 8 bases align to TRBD1. The germline V gene has CDR1 LNHNV and CDR2 YYDKDF (reference sequence). The CDR3 spans 15 residues. V gave up 3 bases and J gave up 6 bases; unmatched junction bases: 6. CDR3 DNA sequence: TGTGCCACCAGCAGGATGACAGGGGAGGATGAAAAACTGTTTTTT. Translated, it gives CATSRMTGEDEKLFF.

The V call is TRBV7-6, the J call TRBJ2-7; tentative D call: TRBD1 (6 bases). Trimming pared 1 base from V and 6 bases from J, leaving 10 bases between. Germline lookup yields CDR1 SGHVS and CDR2 FNYEAQ. The length of the CDR3 is 13 residues. Here the CDR3 reads CASSLVGGSEQYF. The CDR3 nucleotides read TGTGCCAGCAGCTTAGTTGGGGGCTCCGAGCAGTACTTC. Full variable domain (outside the CDR3, taken from reference TRBV7-6 and TRBJ2-7): GAGVSQSPRYKVTKRGQDVALRCDPISGHVSLYWYRQALGQGPEFLTYFNYEAQQDKSGLPNDRFSAERPEGSISTLTIQRTEQRDSAMYRCASSLVGGSEQYFGPGTRLTVT.

The V gene is TRBV10-3, the J gene TRBJ2-3; TRBD2 is a possible D gene (5 bases). Trimming cost V 7 bases and J 2 bases, with 10 bases left between them. The CDR3 extends over 13 amino acids. The germline CDR1 and CDR2 sequences are ENHRY and SYGVKD. The CDR3 loop is CAIKSRDTDTQYF. The CDR3 region has the DNA TGTGCCATCAAGTCACGGGACACAGATACGCAGTATTTT.

This rearrangement joins TRBV30 to TRBJ2-2; D is perhaps TRBD2 (6 bases). Looked up from germline, CDR1 is GTSNPN and CDR2 is SVGIG (reference sequence). V lost 0 bases and J 6 bases, leaving 11 bases between the germline ends. This CDR3 region has 14 residues. The CDR3 DNA is TGTGCCTGGAGTGTAGGAGGGAAGGCCGGGGAGCTGTTTTTT. As protein: CAWSVGGKAGELFF. Complete variable domain (other parts from reference TRBV30 and TRBJ2-2): SQTIHQWPATLVQPVGSPLSLECTVEGTSNPNLYWYRQAAGRGLQLLFYSVGIGQISSEVPQNLSASRPQDRQFILSSKKLLLSDSGFYLCAWSVGGKAGELFFGEGSRLTVL.

The genes are TRBV9 and TRBJ1-3; 7 bases align to TRBD1. Germline V lookup: CDR1 SGDLS, CDR2 YYNGEE. CDR3 length: 16 amino acids. J gave up 4 bases and V 4 bases, and 11 bases lay outside the gene matches. This CDR3 reads CASSREGAQTGNTIYF. The CDR3 DNA reads TGTGCCAGCAGCCGCGAGGGGGCCCAGACGGGAAACACCATATATTTT.

The chain couples TRBV6-4 to TRBJ2-7, with 11 bases lining up with TRBD2. The CDR3 sequence is 13 residues long. CDR1 is MRHNA, CDR2 SNTAGT, per germline. J was trimmed by 2 bases and V by 9 bases; bases with no gene match: 3. In DNA, the CDR3 is TGTGCCAGGGGGACTAGCGGAACCTACGAGCAGTACTTC. It specifies CARGTSGTYEQYF.

The chain combines TRBV4-3 with TRBJ2-1; the match to TRBD1 covers 7 bases. V trimming: 4 bases; J trimming: 1 base; junction bases outside the gene matches: 19. The CDR3 totals 20 residues. Germline values: CDR1 LGHNA, CDR2 YSLEER. The CDR3, as DNA: TGCGCCAGCAGCCCCCGGCCCGGACAGGTAGGATCCCGATCCTACAATGAGCAGTTCTTC. Its translation is CASSPRPGQVGSRSYNEQFF.

This chain links TRBV3-1 (or the pseudogene TRBV3-2) with TRBJ1-2; D is unresolved. Trimming left V 0 bases short and J 4 bases short, with 12 bases between. CDR1 and CDR2 from the germline V gene are LGHDT and YNNKEL (reference sequence). The CDR3 loop spans 15 amino acids. CDR3 region: CASSQESGRSYGYTF. CDR3 bases: TGTGCCAGCAGCCAAGAAAGCGGGAGATCCTATGGCTACACCTTC.

The V gene is TRBV30, the J gene TRBJ2-2, with D hard to call. The length of the CDR3 is 15 residues. Trimming left V 0 bases short and J 5 bases short, with 13 bases between. The germline V gene encodes CDR1 GTSNPN and CDR2 SVGIG (reference sequence). The CDR3 region has the DNA TGTGCCTGGAGTGTCCTGGAGCTGCTAACCGGGGAGCTGTTTTTT. Translated, it gives CAWSVLELLTGELFF. The complete variable domain, with remaining parts taken from reference TRBV30 and TRBJ2-2, reads SQTIHQWPATLVQPVGSPLSLECTVEGTSNPNLYWYRQAAGRGLQLLFYSVGIGQISSEVPQNLSASRPQDRQFILSSKKLLLSDSGFYLCAWSVLELLTGELFFGEGSRLTVL.